What follows describes a single T cell receptor (beta chain). Antigen unknown. The sample comes from a study of shared clonotypes between healthy human individuals. Study-level findings and limits: Clonotypes that were shared across a handful of donors made up approximately 5% of naive CD4 clonotypes.

From germline, CDR1 is MNHEY and CDR2 SMNVEV (reference sequence). J was trimmed by 3 bases and V by 7 bases; bases with no gene match: 21. The CDR3 covers 19 residues. TCRdb's table, derived via immunoSEQ multiplex PCR, lists solely in-frame clones and lacks some. The table has millions of clones, 90% to 95% seen once; the top ten hold 0.13%. The receptor was isolated from a man aged 18 to 35 in good health. The specimen sequenced was naive CD4+ T cells sorted from blood. Subset described: CD45RA+ positively selected. The V and J genes are TRBV27 and TRBJ1-2, with TRBD1 matching 9 bases. DNA for the CDR3: TGTGCCAGCACCCCAGGCATCCCGGGACAGGGCCCAACTGACTATGGCTACACCTTC. It is translated as CASTPGIPGQGPTDYGYTF.